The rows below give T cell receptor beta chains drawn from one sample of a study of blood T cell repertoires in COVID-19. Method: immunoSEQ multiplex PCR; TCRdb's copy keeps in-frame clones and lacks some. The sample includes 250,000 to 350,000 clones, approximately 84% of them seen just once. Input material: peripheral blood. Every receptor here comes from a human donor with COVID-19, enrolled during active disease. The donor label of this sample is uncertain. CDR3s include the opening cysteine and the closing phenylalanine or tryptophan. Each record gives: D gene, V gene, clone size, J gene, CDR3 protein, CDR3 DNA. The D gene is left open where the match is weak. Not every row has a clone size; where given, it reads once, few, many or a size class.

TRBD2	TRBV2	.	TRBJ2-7	CASRLGEGLRNEQYF	TGTGCCAGCAGATTGGGGGAGGGTTTGAGAAACGAGCAGTACTTC
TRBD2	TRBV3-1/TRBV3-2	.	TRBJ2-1	CASSQEYWRTSGTPGQFF	TGTGCCAGCAGCCAAGAGTATTGGAGGACTAGCGGGACACCGGGGCAGTTCTTC
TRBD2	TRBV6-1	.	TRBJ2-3	CASSEASGRPDTQYF	TGTGCCAGCAGTGAAGCAAGCGGGAGACCAGATACGCAGTATTTT
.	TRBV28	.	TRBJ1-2	CASRSGALGYTF	TGTGCCAGCAGATCAGGGGCTCTCGGCTACACCTTC
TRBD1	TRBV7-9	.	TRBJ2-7	CASSLMGPGTGENEQYF	TGTGCCAGCAGCCTCATGGGGCCCGGGACAGGGGAAAACGAGCAGTACTTC
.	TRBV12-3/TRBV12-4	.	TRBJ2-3	CASSLEGATQYF	TGTGCCAGCAGTTTGGAAGGGGCTACGCAGTATTTT
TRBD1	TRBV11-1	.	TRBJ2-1	CASSLGTGVYNEQFF	TGTGCCAGCAGCCTCGGGACAGGGGTCTACAATGAGCAGTTCTTC
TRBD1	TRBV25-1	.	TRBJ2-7	CATSRTGYGSYEQYF	TGTGCCACCTCCCGGACAGGCTATGGCTCCTACGAGCAGTACTTC
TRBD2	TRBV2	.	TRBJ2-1	CASSARGVTYNEQFF	TGTGCCAGCAGTGCGCGGGGGGTCACATACAATGAGCAGTTCTTC
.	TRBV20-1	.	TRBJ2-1	CSASLYNEQFF	TGCAGTGCTTCCTTATACAATGAGCAGTTCTTC
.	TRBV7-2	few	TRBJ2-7	CASSQQPYEQYF	TGTGCCAGCAGTCAACAGCCATACGAGCAGTACTTC
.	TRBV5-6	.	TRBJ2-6	CASSALRGAYGANVLTF	TGTGCCAGCAGCGCCTTGCGGGGAGCGTATGGGGCCAACGTCCTGACTTTC
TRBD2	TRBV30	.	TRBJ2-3	CAWSGSGGTRTDTQYF	TGTGCCTGGAGTGGTAGCGGGGGGACACGCACAGATACGCAGTATTTT
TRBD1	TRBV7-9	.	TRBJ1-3	CASSLSRTGGSASGNTIYF	TGTGCCAGCAGCTTATCTCGGACAGGGGGCTCCGCTTCTGGAAACACCATATATTTT
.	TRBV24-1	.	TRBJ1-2	CATSDSNYYGYTF	TGTGCCACCAGTGATTCCAATTACTATGGCTACACCTTC
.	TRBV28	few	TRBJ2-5	CASNTPALETQYF	TGTGCCAGCAACACCCCTGCCTTGGAGACCCAGTACTTC
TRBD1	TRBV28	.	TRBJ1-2	CASSRAGTGGTYGYTF	TGTGCCAGCAGTCGAGCCGGGACAGGGGGTACCTATGGCTACACCTTC
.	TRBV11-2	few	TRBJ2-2	CASSLYMNTGELFF	TGTGCCAGCAGCCTTTACATGAACACCGGGGAGCTGTTTTTT
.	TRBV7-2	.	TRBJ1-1	CASSLARWTEAFF	TGTGCCAGCAGTCTGGCCAGGTGGACTGAAGCTTTCTTT
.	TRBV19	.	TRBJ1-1	CASSVRGTNTEAFF	TGTGCCAGTTCGGTGAGGGGGACAAACACTGAAGCTTTCTTT
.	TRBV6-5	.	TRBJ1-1	CASSPTGGGNTEAFF	TGTGCCAGCAGTCCCACGGGGGGGGGTAACACTGAAGCTTTCTTT
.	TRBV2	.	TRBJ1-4	CASTQGRGGEKLFF	TGTGCCAGCACACAAGGGCGGGGGGGTGAAAAACTGTTTTTT
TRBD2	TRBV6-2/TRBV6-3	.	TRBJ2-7	CASSYPGTSGPHSYEQYF	TGTGCCAGCAGTTACCCAGGGACTAGCGGGCCGCACTCCTACGAGCAGTACTTC
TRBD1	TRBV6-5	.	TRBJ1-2	CASSPLAGQHGYTF	TGTGCCAGCAGTCCCCTAGCGGGACAGCATGGCTACACCTTC
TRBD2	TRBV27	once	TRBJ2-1	CASLGLAGGNEQFF	TGTGCCAGCCTGGGACTAGCGGGAGGCAATGAGCAGTTCTTC
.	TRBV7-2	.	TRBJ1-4	CASSLELRATNEKLFF	TGTGCCAGCAGCTTAGAGCTGAGGGCAACTAATGAAAAACTGTTTTTT
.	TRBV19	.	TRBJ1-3	CASSKGGTGNTIYF	TGTGCCAGTTCGAAGGGAGGTACTGGAAACACCATATATTTT